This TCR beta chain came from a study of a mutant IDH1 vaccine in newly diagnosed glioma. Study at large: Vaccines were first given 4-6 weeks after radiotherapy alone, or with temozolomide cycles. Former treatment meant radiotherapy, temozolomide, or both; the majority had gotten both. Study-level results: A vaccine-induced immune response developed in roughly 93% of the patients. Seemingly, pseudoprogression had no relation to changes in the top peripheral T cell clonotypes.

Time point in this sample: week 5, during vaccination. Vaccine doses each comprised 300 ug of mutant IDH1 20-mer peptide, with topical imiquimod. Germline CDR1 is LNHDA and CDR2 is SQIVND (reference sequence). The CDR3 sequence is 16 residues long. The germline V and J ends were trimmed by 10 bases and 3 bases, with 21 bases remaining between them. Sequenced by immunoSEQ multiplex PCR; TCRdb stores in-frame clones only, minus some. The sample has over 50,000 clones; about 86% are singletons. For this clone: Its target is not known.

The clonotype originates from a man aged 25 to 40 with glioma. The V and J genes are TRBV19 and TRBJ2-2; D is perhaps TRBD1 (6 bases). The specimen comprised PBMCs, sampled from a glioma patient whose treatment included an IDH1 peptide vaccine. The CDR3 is CATSTGYSTYTGELFF. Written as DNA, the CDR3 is TGTGCCACCTCGACAGGCTACTCCACTTACACCGGGGAGCTGTTTTTT.